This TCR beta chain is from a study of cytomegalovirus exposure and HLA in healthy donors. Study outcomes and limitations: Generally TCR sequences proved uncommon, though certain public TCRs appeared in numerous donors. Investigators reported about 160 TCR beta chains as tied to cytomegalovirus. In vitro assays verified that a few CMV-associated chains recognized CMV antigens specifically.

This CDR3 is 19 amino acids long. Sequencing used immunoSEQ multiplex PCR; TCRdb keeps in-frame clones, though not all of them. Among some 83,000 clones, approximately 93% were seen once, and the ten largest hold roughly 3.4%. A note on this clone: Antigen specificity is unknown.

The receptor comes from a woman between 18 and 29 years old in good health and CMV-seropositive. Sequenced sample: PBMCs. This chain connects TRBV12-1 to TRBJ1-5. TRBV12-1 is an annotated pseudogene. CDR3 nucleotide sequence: TGTGCCAGCAGCTCTACACCGGGACCTCAGAGCGGGGGCAATCAGCCCCAGCATTTT. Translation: CASSSTPGPQSGGNQPQHF.